The rows below give T cell receptor beta chains drawn from one sample of a study of blood T cell repertoires in COVID-19. Sequencing was performed with immunoSEQ multiplex PCR; in TCRdb, only in-frame clones are kept and a portion is missing. The sample shows approximately 100,000 clones, approximately 85% of them seen only once. Sample: peripheral blood. Receptor source: a man between 60 and 70 years old with acute or convalescent COVID-19. The CDR3 runs from the conserved cysteine through the conserved F or W. D genes are given only for firm matches. Rows may omit the clone size; those that give it use once, few, many or a size class.

TRBV29-1	TRBJ1-1	NA	NA	CSAGRGNTEAFF	TGCAGCGCGGGTCGGGGGAACACTGAAGCTTTCTTT
TRBV6-5	TRBJ1-1	TRBD1	many	CASGRDSHNTEAFF	TGTGCCAGCGGCCGGGACAGCCATAACACTGAAGCTTTCTTT
TRBV6-6	TRBJ1-2	NA	NA	CASRQGQPANYGYTF	TGTGCCAGCAGACAAGGACAGCCAGCTAACTATGGCTACACCTTC
TRBV25-1	TRBJ1-2	TRBD1	NA	CASSVNRGSGYTF	TGTGCCAGCAGTGTGAACAGGGGTTCTGGCTACACCTTC
TRBV20-1	TRBJ1-5	TRBD1	NA	CSASQGADQPQHF	TGCAGTGCTAGTCAGGGGGCTGACCAGCCCCAGCATTTT
TRBV7-8	TRBJ1-4	TRBD1	NA	CASSARTGLNEKLFF	TGTGCCAGCAGCGCAAGGACAGGTCTAAATGAAAAACTGTTTTTT
TRBV10-3	TRBJ1-5	NA	NA	CAISSDIRGNQPQHF	TGTGCCATCAGCTCTGACATAAGAGGCAATCAGCCCCAGCATTTT
TRBV28	TRBJ2-2	TRBD2	NA	CASSLAGGPIGELFF	TGTGCCAGCAGTTTAGCGGGAGGGCCGATCGGGGAGCTGTTTTTT
TRBV5-1	TRBJ2-7	TRBD1	NA	CASSTQTGAYEQYF	TGCGCCAGCAGCACCCAAACAGGGGCCTACGAGCAGTACTTC
TRBV19	TRBJ2-1	TRBD1	NA	CASSPRDRWDEQFF	TGTGCCAGTAGTCCCAGGGACAGATGGGATGAGCAGTTCTTC
TRBV25-1	TRBJ1-2	TRBD1	once	CASSEGQGWNGYTF	TGTGCCAGCAGTGAGGGACAGGGGTGGAATGGCTACACCTTC
TRBV9	TRBJ2-1	TRBD2	once	CASSVATGGANNEQFF	TGTGCCAGCAGCGTAGCTACGGGGGGGGCAAACAATGAGCAGTTCTTC
TRBV24-1	TRBJ2-3	TRBD1	NA	CATSDPGTGQRGHTQYF	TGTGCCACCAGTGACCCTGGGACGGGGCAGAGGGGGCATACGCAGTATTTT
TRBV27	TRBJ2-2	NA	NA	CASTTSSGTGELFF	TGTGCCAGCACCACTAGTTCCGGCACCGGGGAGCTGTTTTTT
TRBV21-1	TRBJ1-6	NA	few	CASSKKRHREKRSPLHF	TGTGCCAGCAGCAAGAAACGTCACAGGGAGAAACGTTCACCCCTCCACTTT
TRBV7-3	TRBJ2-2	TRBD2	NA	CASSFRLAKRGGELFF	TGTGCCAGCAGCTTCAGACTAGCCAAAAGGGGCGGGGAGCTGTTTTTT
TRBV19	TRBJ2-2	NA	NA	CASRYRRDTGELFF	TGTGCCAGTAGGTACCGCCGGGACACCGGGGAGCTGTTTTTT
TRBV6-5	TRBJ2-5	NA	NA	CASSSPTGNQETQYF	TGTGCCAGCAGTTCCCCTACAGGGAATCAAGAGACCCAGTACTTC
TRBV18	TRBJ1-1	TRBD1	NA	CASSPNRGPGSAEAFF	TGTGCCAGCTCACCTAATAGGGGGCCCGGTAGCGCTGAAGCTTTCTTT
TRBV4-1	TRBJ2-3	NA	NA	CASSQAFVIVTDTQYF	TGCGCCAGCAGCCAAGCGTTTGTTATTGTCACAGATACGCAGTATTTT
TRBV7-8	TRBJ2-7	TRBD1	NA	CASSLGTPGQGVHEQYF	TGTGCCAGCAGCTTAGGCACCCCGGGACAGGGGGTCCACGAGCAGTACTTC
TRBV5-1	TRBJ2-2	NA	NA	CASSLALQVGGELFF	TGCGCCAGCAGCTTGGCGTTGCAGGTCGGCGGGGAGCTGTTTTTT
TRBV2	TRBJ1-5	NA	once	CASSDNSNQPQHF	TGTGCCAGCAGTGATAATAGCAATCAGCCCCAGCATTTT
TRBV24-1	TRBJ2-1	TRBD2	NA	CATSGGLAGESYNEQFF	TGTGCCACCAGCGGGGGACTAGCGGGAGAATCCTACAATGAGCAGTTCTTC
TRBV28	TRBJ2-1	TRBD2	NA	CASSPWLAGRGIEQFF	TGTGCCAGCAGCCCCTGGCTAGCGGGAAGAGGTATTGAGCAGTTCTTC